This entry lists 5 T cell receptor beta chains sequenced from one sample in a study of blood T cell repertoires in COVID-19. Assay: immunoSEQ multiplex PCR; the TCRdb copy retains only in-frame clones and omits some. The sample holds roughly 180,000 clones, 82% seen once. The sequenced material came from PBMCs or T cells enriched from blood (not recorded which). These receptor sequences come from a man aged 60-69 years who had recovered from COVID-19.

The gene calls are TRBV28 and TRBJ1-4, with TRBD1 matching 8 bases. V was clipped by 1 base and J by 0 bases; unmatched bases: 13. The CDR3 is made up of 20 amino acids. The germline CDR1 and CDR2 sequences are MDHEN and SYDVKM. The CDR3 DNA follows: TGTGCCAGCAGTTTATTCCCGGGACAGGCGTTTTGGACAACTAATGAAAAACTGTTTTTT. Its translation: CASSLFPGQAFWTTNEKLFF.

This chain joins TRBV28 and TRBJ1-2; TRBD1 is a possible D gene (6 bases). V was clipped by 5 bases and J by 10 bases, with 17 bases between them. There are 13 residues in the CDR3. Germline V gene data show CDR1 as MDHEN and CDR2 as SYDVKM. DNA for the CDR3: TGTGCCAGCAGTCTCCTTGTGGGGACACTCTACACCTTC. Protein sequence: CASSLLVGTLYTF.

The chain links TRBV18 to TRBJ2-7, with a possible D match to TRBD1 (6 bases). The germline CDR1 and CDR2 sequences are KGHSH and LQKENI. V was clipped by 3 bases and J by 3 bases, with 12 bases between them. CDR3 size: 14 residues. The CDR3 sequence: CASSPLDRNYEQYF. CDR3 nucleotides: TGTGCCAGCTCACCGCTGGACAGAAACTACGAGCAGTACTTC.

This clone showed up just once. The chain's CDR3 is CASSLGGANNEQFF. The CDR3 coding sequence is TGCGCCAGCAGCTTGGGCGGAGCTAACAATGAGCAGTTCTTC. The chain couples TRBV5-1 to TRBJ2-1; the D is unclear. The CDR3 covers 14 residues. Germline V gene sequence: CDR1 SGHRS, CDR2 YFSETQ. Trimming stripped 0 bases from V and 5 bases from J, with 9 bases between.

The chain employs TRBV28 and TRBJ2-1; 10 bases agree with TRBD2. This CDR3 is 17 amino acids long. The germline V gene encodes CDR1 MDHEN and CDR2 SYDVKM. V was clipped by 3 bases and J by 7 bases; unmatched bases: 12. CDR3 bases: TGTGCCAGCAGTTTCCCCCTACTAGCGGGGCGACCGAATGAGCAGTTCTTC. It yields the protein CASSFPLLAGRPNEQFF.